What follows is one T cell receptor beta chain and its context. The entry originates in a study of T-cell memory formation after mild COVID-19. Study context: Clustering of TCRs was largely donor specific.

TCRdb analysed the 5' RACE reads with MiXCR anew, one entry per CDR3 protein. The sample shows 450,000 or so distinct CDR3 sequences, around 27% of them seen only once. V lost 0 bases and J lost 3, with 18 bases in between. Germline-derived CDR1 and CDR2 are DFQATT and SNEGSKA (reference sequence). The CDR3 has 16 amino acids. The chain carries TRBV20-1 and TRBJ2-7; D is perhaps TRBD2 (6 bases). The sequenced sample was PBMCs or a T cell subset sorted from them (not recorded which). The receptor was isolated from an adult woman who had mild COVID-19 (a few samples of this study predate the infection). Cell type and time point are not known. CDR3 sequence (DNA): TGCAGTGCTAGAGATAATAGGCGGGACTTATTCTACGAGCAGTACTTC. Its protein product is CSARDNRRDLFYEQYF.